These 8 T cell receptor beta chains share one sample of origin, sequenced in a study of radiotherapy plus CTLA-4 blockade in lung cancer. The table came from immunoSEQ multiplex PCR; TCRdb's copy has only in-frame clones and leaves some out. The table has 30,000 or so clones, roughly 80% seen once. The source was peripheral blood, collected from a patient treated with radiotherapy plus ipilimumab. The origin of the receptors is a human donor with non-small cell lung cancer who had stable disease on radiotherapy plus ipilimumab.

CDR3 sequence (DNA): TGTGCTAGTGGTCCCCAGATAGGCGAGCAGTACTTC. Protein: CASGPQIGEQYF. This chain joins TRBV12-5 and TRBJ2-7; D is unclear. CDR1 and CDR2 (germline): LGHNT, FRNRAP. CDR3 size: 12 residues. With 5 bases removed from V and 6 bases from J, the gap between germline ends came to 11 bases. Full variable domain (rest looked up from reference TRBV12-5 and TRBJ2-7): DARVTQTPRHKVTEMGQEVTMRCQPILGHNTVFWYRQTMMQGLELLAYFRNRAPLDDSGMPKDRFSAEMPDATLATLKIQPSEPRDSAVYFCASGPQIGEQYFGPGTRLTVT.

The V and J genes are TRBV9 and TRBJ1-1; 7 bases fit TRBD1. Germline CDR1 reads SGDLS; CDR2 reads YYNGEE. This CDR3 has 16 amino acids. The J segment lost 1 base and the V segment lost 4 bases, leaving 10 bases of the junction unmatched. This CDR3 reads CASSPQTGRANTEAFF. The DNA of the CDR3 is TGTGCCAGCAGCCCACAGACAGGGCGGGCGAACACTGAAGCTTTCTTT.

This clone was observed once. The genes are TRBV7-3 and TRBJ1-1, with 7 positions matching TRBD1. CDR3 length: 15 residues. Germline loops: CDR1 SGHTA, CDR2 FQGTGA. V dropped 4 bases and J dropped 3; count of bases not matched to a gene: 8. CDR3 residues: CASSSQGGTDTEAFF. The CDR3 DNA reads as TGTGCCAGCAGCTCGCAGGGGGGAACGGACACTGAAGCTTTCTTT.

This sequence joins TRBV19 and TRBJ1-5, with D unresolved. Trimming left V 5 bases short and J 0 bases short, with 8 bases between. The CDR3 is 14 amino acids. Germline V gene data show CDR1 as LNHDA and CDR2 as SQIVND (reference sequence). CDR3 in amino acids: CASSQGHSNQPQHF. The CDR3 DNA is TGTGCCAGTAGTCAAGGCCATAGCAATCAGCCCCAGCATTTT.

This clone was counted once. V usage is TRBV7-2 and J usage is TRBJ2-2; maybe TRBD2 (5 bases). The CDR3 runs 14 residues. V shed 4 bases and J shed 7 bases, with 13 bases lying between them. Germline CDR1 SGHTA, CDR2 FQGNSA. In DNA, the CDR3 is TGTGCCAGCAGCTCCTTAACTAGAATCGGGGAGCTGTTTTTT. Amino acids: CASSSLTRIGELFF.

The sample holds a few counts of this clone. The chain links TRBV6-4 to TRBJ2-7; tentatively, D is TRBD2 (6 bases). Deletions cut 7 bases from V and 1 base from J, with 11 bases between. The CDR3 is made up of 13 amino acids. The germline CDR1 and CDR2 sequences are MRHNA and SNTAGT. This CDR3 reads CASTPGESYEQYF. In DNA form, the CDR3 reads TGTGCCAGCACACCGGGGGAATCCTACGAGCAGTACTTC.

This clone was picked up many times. This CDR3 reads CASSSGGEYNEQFF. As DNA, the CDR3 is TGTGCCAGCAGCAGCGGGGGGGAGTACAATGAGCAGTTCTTC. V and J are TRBV7-3 and TRBJ2-1; 10 bases agree with TRBD2. This CDR3 has 14 residues. With V trimmed by 5 bases and J by 4 bases, 2 bases remained unmatched. CDR1 and CDR2 (germline): SGHTA, FQGTGA.

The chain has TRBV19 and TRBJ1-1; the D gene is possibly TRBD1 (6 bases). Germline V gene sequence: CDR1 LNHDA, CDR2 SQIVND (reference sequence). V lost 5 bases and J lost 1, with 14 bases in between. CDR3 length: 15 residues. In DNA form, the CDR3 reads TGTGCCAGTAGTGGACAGTCCTGGGGGAACACTGAAGCTTTCTTT. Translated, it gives CASSGQSWGNTEAFF.